A single T cell receptor (beta chain) is shown here with its context. Its antigen is unknown. Specified treatment: 15 to 20 received Ad26.COV2.S at low or high dose, single or two shots; about 5 received placebo; per-sample allocation not given. Sampling took place 63 days after the first vaccine or placebo injection. Based in Boston, the donor was an adult of 18-55 years. Produced via immunoSEQ multiplex PCR; TCRdb's table is partial and in-frame only. In the table there are about 500,000 clones, 80% to 90% of which are singletons. The data were obtained in a study of Ad26.COV2.S vaccination and SARS-CoV-2 variants. Study-level background: Once or twice, 56 days apart, Ad26.COV2.S was delivered intramuscularly.

General study findings and limits: Analyses that measured TCR breadth and depth may have underestimated total T cell responses. Once vaccination had occurred, spike-specific CD8+ and CD4+ T cell responses reportedly showed substantial breadth.

CDR3 length: 17 amino acids. Trimming took off 6 bases at V and 5 bases at J, with 22 bases between the two ends. In germline, CDR1 is SNHLY, CDR2 FYNNEI. This rearrangement joins TRBV2 to TRBJ1-4; D is possibly TRBD1 (6 bases). This clonotype originated in a person aged 18-65 years who received the Ad26.COV2.S COVID-19 vaccine or a placebo. The sample was peripheral blood, taken in a trial of Ad26.COV2.S vaccine versus placebo. This CDR3 reads CASREPPDRRGNEKLFF. As DNA, the CDR3 is TGTGCCAGCAGGGAACCCCCTGACAGGAGGGGGAATGAAAAACTGTTTTTT.